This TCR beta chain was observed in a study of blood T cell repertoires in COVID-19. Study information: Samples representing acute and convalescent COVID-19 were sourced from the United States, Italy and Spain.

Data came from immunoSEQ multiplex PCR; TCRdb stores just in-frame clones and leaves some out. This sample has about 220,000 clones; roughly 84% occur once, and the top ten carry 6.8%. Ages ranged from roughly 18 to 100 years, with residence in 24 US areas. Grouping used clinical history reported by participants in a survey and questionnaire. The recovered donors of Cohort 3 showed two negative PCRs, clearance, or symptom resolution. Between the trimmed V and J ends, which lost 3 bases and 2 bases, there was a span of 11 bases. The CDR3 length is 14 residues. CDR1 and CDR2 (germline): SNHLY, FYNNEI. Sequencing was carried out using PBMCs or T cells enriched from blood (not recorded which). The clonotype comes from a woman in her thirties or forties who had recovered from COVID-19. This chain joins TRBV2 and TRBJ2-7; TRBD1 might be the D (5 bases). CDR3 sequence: CASSEDGRAYEQYF. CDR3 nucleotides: TGTGCCAGCAGTGAGGATGGCAGGGCCTACGAGCAGTACTTC.